These 27 T cell receptor beta chains came from one sample sequenced in a study of T cell responses to AZD1222 COVID-19 vaccine. Data came from immunoSEQ multiplex PCR; TCRdb stores just in-frame clones and leaves some out. The table has under 85,000 clones, 88% seen once. This sample comprised peripheral blood, obtained on day 0 of AZD1222 vaccination. These TCRs come from an adult in good health.

This clone was recorded only once. The chain is built from TRBV6-5 and TRBJ2-2; tentative D call: TRBD1 (5 bases). CDR1 and CDR2 from the germline V gene are MNHEY and SVGAGI. Between the trimmed V and J ends, which lost 7 bases and 3 bases, there was a span of 9 bases. The length of the CDR3 is 13 residues. This chain's CDR3 is CASKKGDTGELFF. The DNA for the CDR3 is TGTGCCAGCAAGAAAGGGGACACCGGGGAGCTGTTTTTT.

The rearrangement joins TRBV6-5 to TRBJ2-3, with D perhaps TRBD1 (5 bases). Trimming pared 4 bases from V and 7 bases from J, leaving 18 bases between. CDR1 MNHEY and CDR2 SVGAGI come from the germline V gene. The CDR3 is made up of 15 amino acids. The CDR3 is CASSSRQSSQNTQYF. The CDR3 DNA sequence: TGTGCCAGCAGTTCCCGACAGAGTTCACAGAATACGCAGTATTTT.

V and J are TRBV10-1 and TRBJ2-2; perhaps D is TRBD1 or TRBD2 (5 bases each). The V end lost 1 base, the J end lost 0 bases, and 21 bases lay between the germline ends. Germline values: CDR1 WNHNN, CDR2 SYGVQD (reference sequence). This CDR3 region has 20 residues. The CDR3 sequence: CASSEFGIFLTGPNTGELFF. The CDR3 DNA reads as TGCGCCAGCAGTGAGTTTGGGATATTCTTAACGGGACCGAACACCGGGGAGCTGTTTTTT.

The chain is built from TRBV6-5 and TRBJ1-1; TRBD1 matches 9 bases. With V trimmed by 5 bases and J by 4 bases, 8 bases remained unmatched. The CDR3 covers 15 residues. The germline CDR1 and CDR2 sequences are MNHEY and SVGAGI. The CDR3 spells CASSRNRDRATEAFF. The DNA for the CDR3 is TGTGCCAGCAGTCGGAACAGGGACAGGGCCACTGAAGCTTTCTTT.

V gene TRBV4-2 combines with J gene TRBJ1-1; 10 bases match TRBD1. Germline V gene sequence: CDR1 LGHNA, CDR2 YNFKEQ. V lost 2 bases, J lost 5 bases, and 5 bases stayed unmatched. The CDR3 loop spans 15 amino acids. CDR3 amino acids: CASSQSGQGSTEAFF. CDR3 sequence (DNA): TGTGCCAGCAGCCAATCGGGACAGGGGAGTACTGAAGCTTTCTTT.

The chain combines TRBV4-1 with TRBJ2-1; the D is unclear. V was pared by 2 bases and J by 5 bases, with 25 bases between. CDR3 length: 19 amino acids. Germline V gives CDR1 MGHRA, CDR2 YSYEKL. For the CDR3, the DNA is TGCGCCAGCAGCCAAATAGTCTCTCCCTGGGCAGCTAAAAACAATGAGCAGTTCTTC. Residues: CASSQIVSPWAAKNNEQFF.

This sequence joins TRBV11-2 and TRBJ1-2; no reliable D call. This CDR3 spans 15 amino acids. Germline assignment: CDR1 SGHAT and CDR2 FQNNGV. Trimming removed 1 base at V and 2 bases at J, with 11 bases between. The chain's CDR3 is CASSLVVSGNYGYTF. The CDR3 DNA follows: TGTGCCAGCAGCTTAGTTGTGTCGGGGAACTATGGCTACACCTTC.

The rearrangement joins TRBV7-2 to TRBJ1-1; D call uncertain. V lost 0 bases and J 4 bases, leaving 12 bases between the germline ends. CDR1 and CDR2 (germline): SGHTA, FQGNSA. The CDR3 runs 15 residues. The CDR3 bases are TGTGCCAGCAGCTTAGCACGAGTGTCGGGCACTGAAGCTTTCTTT. Translating gives CASSLARVSGTEAFF.

The genes are TRBV3-1 (or the pseudogene TRBV3-2) and TRBJ1-4, with TRBD1 matching over 7 bases. Losses at the gene ends were 3 bases for V and 7 bases for J; bases not matched to a gene: 11. Per the germline V gene, CDR1 is LGHDT and CDR2 is YNNKEL (reference sequence). CDR3 length: 16 residues. The CDR3 nucleotides read TGTGCCAGCAGCCACTTGAGGACAGGTCGGACTGAAAAACTGTTTTTT. This translates into CASSHLRTGRTEKLFF.

V gene TRBV30 combines with J gene TRBJ2-5, with D perhaps given as TRBD1 or TRBD2 (5 bases each). This CDR3 is 13 amino acids long. Germline assignment: CDR1 GTSNPN and CDR2 SVGIG (reference sequence). The germline V and J ends were trimmed by 5 bases and 9 bases, with 19 bases remaining between them. The CDR3 region is CAWRGTYASAQYF. In DNA form, the CDR3 reads TGTGCCTGGCGTGGGACGTACGCGTCGGCCCAGTACTTC.

The chain has TRBV25-1 and TRBJ1-6; D is possibly TRBD1 (6 bases). Trimming took 4 bases from V and 0 from J, leaving 13 bases between them. The CDR3 has 17 amino acids. Germline V CDR1 and CDR2: MGHDK, SYGVNS. CDR3 coding DNA: TGTGCCAGCAGTGGGGGACACCTGAGCTCCTATAATTCACCCCTCCACTTT. It yields the protein CASSGGHLSSYNSPLHF. Full variable domain (rest looked up from reference TRBV25-1 and TRBJ1-6): EADIYQTPRYLVIGTGKKITLECSQTMGHDKMYWYQQDPGMELHLIHYSYGVNSTEKGDLSSESTVSRIRTEHFPLTLESARPSHTSQYLCASSGGHLSSYNSPLHFGNGTRLTVT.

The chain joins TRBV2 to TRBJ1-5, with D perhaps matching TRBD1 (5 bases). The CDR3 spans 15 residues. The V and J ends lost 0 bases and 7 bases respectively, with 13 bases between them. The V gene's germline CDR1 is SNHLY and CDR2 FYNNEI. The CDR3 is CASSEALSGRQPQHF. Written as DNA, the CDR3 is TGTGCCAGCAGTGAAGCGCTCTCAGGGAGGCAGCCCCAGCATTTT.

The chain uses TRBV15 and TRBJ2-1; 9 bases align to TRBD2. Germline V gives CDR1 LNHNV, CDR2 YYDKDF (reference sequence). This CDR3 region has 15 residues. The junction had 5 bases not matched to a gene; V was cut back by 0 bases and J by 8 bases. The DNA of the CDR3 is TGTGCCACCAGCAGAGAGGCTAGCGGGAACCATGAGCAGTTCTTC. Protein: CATSREASGNHEQFF.

The chain carries TRBV5-4 and TRBJ2-2; a weak D match, TRBD2 (6 bases). Trimming left V 4 bases short and J 0 bases short, with 10 bases between. The CDR3 runs 15 residues. Germline lookup yields CDR1 SGHNT and CDR2 YYREEE (reference sequence). The CDR3: CASSPGTANTGELFF. The CDR3 bases are TGTGCCAGCAGCCCAGGGACTGCGAACACCGGGGAGCTGTTTTTT.

This clone was counted a few times. The rearrangement uses TRBV11-2 and TRBJ2-7; the D is unclear. The V end lost 6 bases, the J end lost 4 bases, and 10 bases lay between the germline ends. Germline lookup yields CDR1 SGHAT and CDR2 FQNNGV. This CDR3 comprises 12 residues. The chain's CDR3 is CASSPTLYEQYF. DNA for the CDR3: TGTGCCAGCAGTCCTACTCTTTACGAGCAGTACTTC.

The chain uses TRBV18 and TRBJ1-5; 9 positions match TRBD1. Germline CDR1 and CDR2: KGHSH and LQKENI. Unmatched junction bases numbered 4, after V lost 3 bases and J lost 7 bases. The CDR3 has 14 amino acids. The CDR3 nucleotides read TGTGCCAGCTCACCGGACAGGGGTGGACAGCCCCAGCATTTT. As protein: CASSPDRGGQPQHF.

The genes are TRBV6-6 and TRBJ1-5; possibly TRBD1 for D (5 bases). The germline gives CDR1 MNHNY, CDR2 SVGAGI (reference sequence). The CDR3 covers 17 residues. Trimming removed 5 bases at V and 5 bases at J, with 22 bases between. This chain's CDR3 is CASSPWSLRDGDQPQHF. CDR3 sequence (DNA): TGTGCCAGCAGTCCCTGGTCACTCCGGGACGGGGATCAGCCCCAGCATTTT.

This chain joins TRBV7-9 and TRBJ1-1; tentatively, D is TRBD1 (6 bases). The CDR3 totals 14 residues. CDR1 and CDR2 (germline): SEHNR, FQNEAQ (reference sequence). V was cut by 5 bases and J by 0 bases, with 10 bases left in between. For the CDR3, the DNA is TGTGCCAGCAGCAGAACAGGGCTGAACACTGAAGCTTTCTTT. Translating gives CASSRTGLNTEAFF.

V is TRBV12-5 and J is TRBJ1-5, with 7 bases matching TRBD1. Germline CDR1 reads LGHNT; CDR2 reads FRNRAP. The CDR3 covers 16 residues. V was pared by 0 bases and J by 0 bases, with 2 bases of the junction left unmatched. Here the CDR3 reads CASGLVQGNSNQPQHF. The CDR3 coding sequence is TGTGCTAGTGGTTTGGTACAGGGGAATAGCAATCAGCCCCAGCATTTT.

V and J are TRBV5-8 and TRBJ2-5; 7 bases align to TRBD1. Germline V gene lookup returns CDR1 SGHTS and CDR2 YDEGEE. The CDR3 contains 13 residues. The trim removed 4 bases at V and 4 bases at J, leaving 4 bases unmatched. CDR3 protein: CASSRQGGETQYF. The CDR3 nucleotides are TGTGCCAGCAGCCGACAGGGTGGAGAGACCCAGTACTTC.

The genes are TRBV5-1 and TRBJ2-1; 8 bases agree with TRBD2. J gave up 9 bases and V 5 bases, and 13 bases lay outside the gene matches. The CDR3 consists of 15 residues. Germline V gives CDR1 SGHRS, CDR2 YFSETQ. DNA for the CDR3: TGCGCCAGCAGTATTGGCACTAGCGGTACGGGTGAGCAGTTCTTC. Amino acids: CASSIGTSGTGEQFF.

The CDR3 region has the DNA TGTGCCAGCAGCCGAGGACAGGGGGCGCCCCCCAATCAGCCCCAGCATTTT. Translated, it gives CASSRGQGAPPNQPQHF. The chain is built from TRBV6-8 and TRBJ1-5; TRBD1 matches at 11 bases. CDR1 is MNHGY, CDR2 SAAAGT, per germline. CDR3 length equals 17 residues. V gave up 6 bases and J gave up 3 bases; unmatched junction bases: 10.

This chain links TRBV12-3 or TRBV12-4 with TRBJ1-2; no definite D call. The CDR3 covers 13 residues. V lost 5 bases and J 7 bases, leaving 14 bases between the germline ends. CDR3 residues: CASSLGPVGGYTF. The CDR3 DNA sequence: TGTGCCAGCAGTCTCGGACCCGTCGGTGGCTACACCTTC.

The chain has TRBV21-1 and TRBJ1-6; TRBD1, the D gene given by the table, was not confirmed from the DNA. TRBV21-1 is a pseudogene. This CDR3 is built from 17 residues. The CDR3 DNA is TGTGCCAGCAGCATGGGCCTGAAGTGCGACTATAATTCACCCCTCCACTTT. It is translated as CASSMGLKCDYNSPLHF.

The rearrangement uses TRBV28 and TRBJ1-5; TRBD1 might be the D (5 bases). CDR3 length: 16 amino acids. Germline V gene sequence: CDR1 MDHEN, CDR2 SYDVKM. The ends were cut back, 5 bases at V and 3 bases at J, with 17 bases in the middle. The CDR3 DNA follows: TGTGCCAGCAGTCCCCGGGTTGGGGGAATCAATCAGCCCCAGCATTTT. Translated, it gives CASSPRVGGINQPQHF.

CDR3 DNA: TGTGCCAGTAGAGCCCAAAGGCACACAGATACGCAGTATTTT. This translates into CASRAQRHTDTQYF. The J gene is TRBJ2-3, the V gene TRBV19; D not resolved. Trimming took off 6 bases at V and 2 bases at J, with 12 bases between the two ends. Germline assignment: CDR1 LNHDA and CDR2 SQIVND (reference sequence). This CDR3 contains 14 residues.

This rearrangement joins TRBV18 to TRBJ1-1; 9 bases are shared with TRBD1. The CDR3 spans 16 residues. V shed 5 bases and J 6 bases; nucleotides not matched to a gene: 13. Germline lookup yields CDR1 KGHSH and CDR2 LQKENI. The CDR3 DNA reads TGTGCCAGCTCAGAGTCCCGGCGACAGGGGGTACCTGAAGCTTTCTTT. Its translation: CASSESRRQGVPEAFF. Supplemented by reference TRBV18 and TRBJ1-1, the full variable domain reads NAGVMQNPRHLVRRRGQEARLRCSPMKGHSHVYWYRQLPEEGLKFMVYLQKENIIDESGMPKERFSAEFPKEGPSILRIQQVVRGDSAAYFCASSESRRQGVPEAFFGQGTRLTVV.